Listed below are T cell receptor beta chains from one sample, sequenced in a study of blood T cell repertoires in COVID-19. Assay used: immunoSEQ multiplex PCR; TCRdb lists only in-frame clones, some missing. The sample comprises over 150,000 clones, more than 75% of which are singletons, and more than 7.5% rests with the top ten. Sequences were obtained from peripheral blood. The receptors derive from a woman aged 55-70 years with COVID-19, enrolled during active disease. Both conserved end residues are part of each CDR3. Fields, in order: V gene, J gene, CDR3 length, clone size, D gene, CDR3 protein, CDR3 DNA. D genes are given only for firm matches. The size entry is marked missing in some rows and otherwise reads once, few, many or a size class.

>TRBV7-8|TRBJ1-5|16|.|.
CASSPPAFRQPQPQHF
TGTGCCAGCAGCCCACCGGCCTTCCGACAACCTCAGCCCCAGCATTTT
>TRBV15|TRBJ2-4|18|.|TRBD2
CATSRDLYGSGSGDIQYF
TGTGCCACCAGCAGAGATCTTTATGGTAGCGGGAGTGGGGACATTCAGTACTTC
>TRBV5-1|TRBJ2-7|15|.|.
CASSLVLAESYEQYF
TGCGCCAGCAGCTTGGTGTTAGCGGAGTCCTACGAGCAGTACTTC
>TRBV24-1|TRBJ2-1|15|.|TRBD2
CATSVGAGAYNEQFF
TGTGCCACCAGTGTCGGAGCGGGAGCCTACAATGAGCAGTTCTTC
>TRBV2|TRBJ1-1|14|.|TRBD1
CASTRTGGSTEAFF
TGTGCCAGCACCCGGACAGGGGGCTCAACTGAAGCTTTCTTT
>TRBV29-1|TRBJ1-1|13|once|TRBD1
CSADRVGNTEAFF
TGCAGCGCCGACAGGGTTGGGAACACTGAAGCTTTCTTT
>TRBV5-1|TRBJ2-1|13|.|.
CASSLVGPSEQFF
TGCGCCAGCAGCTTGGTTGGCCCGTCGGAGCAGTTCTTC
>TRBV19|TRBJ1-4|13|.|.
CASSLRTDEKLFF
TGTGCCAGTAGTCTGCGGACAGATGAAAAACTGTTTTTT
>TRBV5-4|TRBJ2-3|14|.|.
CASSLPVITDTQYF
TGTGCCAGCAGCTTGCCAGTTATCACAGATACGCAGTATTTT
>TRBV5-8|TRBJ2-1|15|.|.
CASRQRDNSYNEQFF
TGTGCCAGCAGGCAACGGGACAACTCCTACAATGAGCAGTTCTTC
>TRBV19|TRBJ2-1|19|.|TRBD2
CASSLRRGRAISSYNEQFF
TGTGCCAGTAGCCTTCGGCGCGGGAGGGCAATAAGTAGCTACAATGAGCAGTTCTTC
>TRBV3-1/TRBV3-2|TRBJ2-4|17|.|TRBD2
CASSLGLAGGPGNIQYF
TGTGCCAGCAGCCTCGGACTAGCGGGAGGGCCGGGAAACATTCAGTACTTC
>TRBV3-1/TRBV3-2|TRBJ2-1|11|.|.
CASSQLNEQFF
TGTGCCAGCAGCCAACTGAATGAGCAGTTCTTC
>TRBV5-8|TRBJ2-1|15|.|TRBD2
CASSFSGASYNEQFF
TGTGCCAGCAGCTTTAGCGGGGCCTCCTACAATGAGCAGTTCTTC
>TRBV5-1|TRBJ2-2|14|.|TRBD1
CASRFGTATGELFF
TGCGCCAGCAGGTTCGGGACAGCCACCGGGGAGCTGTTTTTT
>TRBV10-3|TRBJ1-3|19|.|TRBD1
CAISELGQGDRSSGNTIYF
TGTGCCATCAGTGAGCTGGGACAGGGAGACCGTAGCTCTGGAAACACCATATATTTT
>TRBV6-5|TRBJ1-2|15|.|.
CASSYSQRSNYGYTF
TGTGCCAGCAGTTACAGTCAGCGTTCTAACTATGGCTACACCTTC
>TRBV3-1/TRBV3-2|TRBJ1-1|15|.|.
CASSTRSGRASEAFF
TGTGCCAGCAGCACCCGTAGCGGCAGGGCCAGCGAAGCTTTCTTT
>TRBV20-1|TRBJ1-6|14|few|.
CSASEGVEWSPLHF
TGCAGTGCTAGTGAAGGGGTGGAGTGGTCACCCCTCCACTTT
>TRBV6-5|TRBJ1-5|15|.|.
CASSRFPGYNQPQHF
TGTGCCAGCAGTCGTTTCCCAGGGTATAATCAGCCCCAGCATTTT
>TRBV7-3|TRBJ1-2|13|few|.
CASSRRGGYGYTF
TGTGCCAGCAGCCGCCGGGGGGGCTATGGCTACACCTTC
>TRBV19|TRBJ2-1|16|.|TRBD2
CASSMGGGVRYNEQFF
TGTGCCAGTAGTATGGGGGGAGGGGTACGCTACAATGAGCAGTTCTTC
>TRBV6-6|TRBJ1-2|13|.|TRBD1
CATLSGQGYGYTF
TGTGCCACCCTATCCGGACAGGGATATGGCTACACCTTC
>TRBV7-6|TRBJ1-2|16|.|TRBD1
CASSLVGQTGSGGYTF
TGTGCCAGCAGCTTAGTGGGGCAGACAGGGTCGGGCGGCTACACCTTC
>TRBV5-1|TRBJ1-2|13|.|TRBD1
CASSFEGADGYTF
TGCGCCAGCAGCTTCGAGGGGGCGGATGGCTACACCTTC
>TRBV30|TRBJ1-5|17|once|.
CAWSQGRGRYSNQPQHF
TGTGCCTGGAGCCAGGGCAGGGGCAGATATAGCAATCAGCCCCAGCATTTT
>TRBV7-3|TRBJ2-2|16|.|.
CASSFGGSSNTGELFF
TGTGCCAGCAGCTTTGGGGGCTCCTCGAACACCGGGGAGCTGTTTTTT
>TRBV27|TRBJ1-5|13|.|.
CASSFRGDQPQHF
TGTGCCAGCAGTTTCAGGGGAGATCAGCCCCAGCATTTT
>TRBV19|TRBJ1-2|13|.|.
CASRVNFNYGYTF
TGTGCCAGTAGAGTAAACTTTAACTATGGCTACACCTTC
>TRBV7-3|TRBJ2-2|16|.|.
CASSVRAGSVTGELFF
TGTGCCAGCAGCGTAAGGGCAGGGTCGGTCACCGGGGAGCTGTTTTTT
>TRBV6-1|TRBJ1-1|13|.|.
CASSEGQVSEAFF
TGTGCCAGCAGTGAAGGGCAGGTTAGTGAAGCTTTCTTT
>TRBV27|TRBJ1-5|15|.|TRBD1
CASSFQGVGNQPQHF
TGTGCCAGCAGTTTCCAGGGGGTGGGCAATCAGCCCCAGCATTTT
>TRBV27|TRBJ1-5|14|.|.
CASSPGGARQPQHF
TGTGCCAGCAGTCCCGGGGGGGCCAGGCAGCCCCAGCATTTT
>TRBV19|TRBJ1-4|15|.|TRBD1
CASTRQGWTNEKLFF
TGTGCCAGTACCAGACAGGGTTGGACTAATGAAAAACTGTTTTTT
>TRBV4-1|TRBJ1-1|18|.|TRBD1
CASSQAGGTGFLLPVAFF
TGCGCCAGCAGCCAAGCTGGGGGGACAGGGTTCCTATTGCCGGTAGCTTTCTTT
>TRBV3-1/TRBV3-2|TRBJ1-6|16|.|.
CASSLQGNSYNSPLHF
TGTGCCAGCAGCCTACAGGGTAACTCCTATAATTCACCCCTCCACTTT
>TRBV5-1|TRBJ2-2|16|once|TRBD1
CASSLALTGDTGELFF
TGCGCCAGCAGCTTGGCCCTGACAGGGGACACCGGGGAGCTGTTTTTT
>TRBV7-9|TRBJ1-6|14|.|.
CASSLQGFNSPLHF
TGTGCCAGCAGCTTACAGGGGTTTAATTCACCCCTCCACTTT
>TRBV25-1|TRBJ1-2|15|.|TRBD1
CASSPSLQGANGYTF
TGTGCCAGCAGTCCCTCCTTACAGGGGGCTAATGGCTACACCTTC
>TRBV7-3|TRBJ2-5|15|.|TRBD2
CASSLIGGREETQYF
TGTGCCAGCAGCTTAATCGGCGGGAGGGAAGAGACCCAGTACTTC
>TRBV7-9|TRBJ1-3|16|.|.
CASSRDGEFAGNTIYF
TGTGCCAGCAGCCGAGACGGGGAATTCGCCGGAAACACCATATATTTT
>TRBV7-8|TRBJ1-1|15|.|TRBD1
CASSLRDRVTTEAFF
TGTGCCAGCAGCTTAAGAGACAGGGTGACGACTGAAGCTTTCTTT
>TRBV6-1|TRBJ1-5|15|.|TRBD1
CASSENRGPNQPQHF
TGTGCCAGCAGTGAAAACAGGGGGCCCAATCAGCCCCAGCATTTT
>TRBV12-5|TRBJ2-1|15|.|.
CASGTPGLDYNEQFF
TGTGCTAGTGGAACTCCGGGACTGGATTACAATGAGCAGTTCTTC
>TRBV6-5|TRBJ2-3|14|.|.
CASSRDRGADTQYF
TGTGCCAGCAGCCGGGATAGAGGCGCAGATACGCAGTATTTT
>TRBV5-1|TRBJ2-5|16|many|TRBD2
CASSLKTSGGGETQYF
TGCGCCAGCAGCTTGAAGACTAGCGGGGGAGGAGAGACCCAGTACTTC
>TRBV2|TRBJ1-5|14|.|.
CASSVTGPNQPQHF
TGTGCCAGCAGTGTCACAGGGCCCAATCAGCCCCAGCATTTT
>TRBV24-1|TRBJ2-3|14|.|TRBD1
CASSRTGSTDTQYF
TGTGCCTCCTCGAGGACAGGTAGCACAGATACGCAGTATTTT
>TRBV9|TRBJ2-1|17|once|.
CASSVGALRGRNNEQFF
TGTGCCAGCAGCGTAGGGGCCCTGCGGGGAAGAAACAATGAGCAGTTCTTC